This TCR beta chain appears in the sequencing data of a study of blood T cell repertoires in COVID-19. Study in general: Some COVID-19 samples were acute and others convalescent; all came from the United States, Italy and Spain. PBMCs, B-cell-depleted T cells, or T cells were the source of the cDNA or gDNA that made up the material.

Under the authors' procedure: Amplification from reference gene primers served as the basis for estimated nucleated cell counts. Clones were sequenced by immunoSEQ multiplex PCR, and TCRdb holds only the in-frame ones, with some missing. The DNA gave D and trimming, while V, J and clone size come from that table. The data hold around 70,000 clones, with around 80% observed a single time. Germline lookup yields CDR1 SGHRS and CDR2 YFSETQ. The CDR3 totals 15 residues. J was trimmed by 2 bases and V by 6 bases; bases with no gene match: 11. The specimen sequenced was peripheral blood. This chain uses TRBV5-1 with TRBJ2-7; 7 bases align to TRBD2. The origin of this receptor is a human donor in a cohort sampled during active COVID-19. The CDR3: CASKGGLAETYEQYF. CDR3 DNA: TGCGCCAGCAAAGGTGGGCTAGCGGAGACCTACGAGCAGTACTTC.